This T cell receptor (beta chain) was captured in a study of shared clonotypes between healthy human individuals. The germline V gene has CDR1 SGHTA and CDR2 FQGNSA. The CDR3 is 14 amino acids. The junction had 4 bases not matched to a gene; V was cut back by 6 bases and J by 4 bases. The DNA input per sorted-subset replicate PCR was around 200 ng, corresponding to 32,000 or so T cell genomes. Profiled with immunoSEQ multiplex PCR; TCRdb holds only in-frame clones, not every one. The sample yields 950,000 to 1,100,000 clones, approximately 76% seen once. The chain carries TRBV7-2 and TRBJ2-2, with 8 positions matching TRBD2. This sequence originates from a man aged 18 to 29 in good health. Source material: memory CD4+ T cells sorted from blood. Subset here: CD45RA-negative fraction. In DNA form, the CDR3 reads TGTGCCAGCAGGAGCGGGAGCGGCACCGGGGAGCTGTTTTTT. As protein: CASRSGSGTGELFF.